The present TCR beta chain was sequenced within a study of early T cells in non-severe SARS-CoV-2 infection. The overall study: Bulk RNA from unsorted whole blood was sequenced; chains were unpaired. General study results and limits: In VDJdb matching, anti-spike CD8 responses were favored while private and CD4 specificities went missing.

V shed 3 bases and J shed 6 bases, with 12 bases lying between them. The CDR3 totals 14 residues. Individual cDNA molecules were tagged with unique molecular identifiers, the study reported. TCRdb independently ran MiXCR on the 5' RACE reads; one entry per CDR3 protein. The sample has 30,000 to 35,000 distinct CDR3 sequences, 7% to 7.5% seen once. With regard to this clonotype: As yet, its antigen is unknown.

This chain joins TRBV12-3 or TRBV12-4 and TRBJ1-3; D is undetermined. This receptor was identified in an adult who was a healthcare worker with PCR-confirmed SARS-CoV-2 infection or an uninfected control (not recorded which). The specimen comprised whole blood, sampled at baseline. The CDR3 DNA follows: TGTGCCAGCAGTTTCTGGCAGGCTGAAAACACCATATATTTT. Translated: CASSFWQAENTIYF.